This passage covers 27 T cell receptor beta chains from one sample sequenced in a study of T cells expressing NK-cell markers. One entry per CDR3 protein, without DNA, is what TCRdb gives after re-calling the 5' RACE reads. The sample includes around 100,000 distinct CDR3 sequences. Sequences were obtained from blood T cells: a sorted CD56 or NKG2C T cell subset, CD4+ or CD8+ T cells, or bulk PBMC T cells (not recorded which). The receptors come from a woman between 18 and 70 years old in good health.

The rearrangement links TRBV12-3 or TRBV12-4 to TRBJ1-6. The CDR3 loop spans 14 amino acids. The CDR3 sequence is CTSSPTAYNSPLHF.

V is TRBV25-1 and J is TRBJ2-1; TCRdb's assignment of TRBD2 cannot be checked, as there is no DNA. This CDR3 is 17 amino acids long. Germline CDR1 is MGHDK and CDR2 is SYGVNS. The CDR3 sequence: CASGDDSGSRSYNEQFF.

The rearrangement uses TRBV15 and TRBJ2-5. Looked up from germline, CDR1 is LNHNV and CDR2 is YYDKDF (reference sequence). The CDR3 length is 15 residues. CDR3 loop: CATSRDKAAEETQYF.

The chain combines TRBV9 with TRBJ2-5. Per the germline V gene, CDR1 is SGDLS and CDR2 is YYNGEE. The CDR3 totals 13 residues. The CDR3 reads CASSVAGLETQYF.

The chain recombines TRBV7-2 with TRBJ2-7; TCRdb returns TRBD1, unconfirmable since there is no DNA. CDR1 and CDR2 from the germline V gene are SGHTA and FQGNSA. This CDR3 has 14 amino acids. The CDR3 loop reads CASSLGGGVYEQYF.

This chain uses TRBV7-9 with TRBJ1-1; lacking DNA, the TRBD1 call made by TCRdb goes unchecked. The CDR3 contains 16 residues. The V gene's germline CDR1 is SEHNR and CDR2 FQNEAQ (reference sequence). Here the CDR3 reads CASSDQGTGDMGEAFF.

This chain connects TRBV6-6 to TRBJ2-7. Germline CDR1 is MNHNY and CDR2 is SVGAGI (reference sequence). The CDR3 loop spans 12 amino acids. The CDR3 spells CASSYSRDEQYF.

The CDR3 protein is CSVDPRASTDTQYF. The chain has TRBV29-1 and TRBJ2-3; TCRdb's D call of TRBD1 is untestable without DNA. Germline CDR1 and CDR2: SQVTM and ANQGSEA. The CDR3 sequence is 14 residues long.

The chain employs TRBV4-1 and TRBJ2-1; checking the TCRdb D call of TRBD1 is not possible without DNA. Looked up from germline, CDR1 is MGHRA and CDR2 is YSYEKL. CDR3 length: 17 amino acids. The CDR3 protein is CASSQGGGTDLYNEQFF.

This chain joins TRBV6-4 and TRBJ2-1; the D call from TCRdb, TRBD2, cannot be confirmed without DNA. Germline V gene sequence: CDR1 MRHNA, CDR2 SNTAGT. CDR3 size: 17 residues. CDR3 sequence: CASSDSKTSGSVYEQFF.

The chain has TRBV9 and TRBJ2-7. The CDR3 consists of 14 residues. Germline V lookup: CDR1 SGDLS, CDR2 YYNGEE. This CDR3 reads CASSVGTGPYEQYF. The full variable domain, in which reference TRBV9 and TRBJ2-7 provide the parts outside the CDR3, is DSGVTQTPKHLITATGQRVTLRCSPRSGDLSVYWYQQSLDQGLQFLIQYYNGEERAKGNILERFSAQQFPDLHSELNLSSLELGDSALYFCASSVGTGPYEQYFGPGTRLTVT.

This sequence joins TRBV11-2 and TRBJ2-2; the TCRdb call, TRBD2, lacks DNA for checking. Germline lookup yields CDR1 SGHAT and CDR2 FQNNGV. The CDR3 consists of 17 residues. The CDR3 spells CASSIPGGPRDTGELFF.

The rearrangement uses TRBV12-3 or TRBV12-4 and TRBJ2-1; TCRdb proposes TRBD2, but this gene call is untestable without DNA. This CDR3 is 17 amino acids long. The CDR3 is CASSLAPTSGGSNEQFF.

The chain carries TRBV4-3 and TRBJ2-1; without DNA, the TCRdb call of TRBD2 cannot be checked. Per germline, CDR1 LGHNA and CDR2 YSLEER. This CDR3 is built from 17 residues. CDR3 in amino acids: CASSQDQGLAGGYEQFF.

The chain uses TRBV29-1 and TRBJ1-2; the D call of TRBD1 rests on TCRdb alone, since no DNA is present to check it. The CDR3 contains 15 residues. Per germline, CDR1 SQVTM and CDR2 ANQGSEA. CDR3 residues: CSVEDPDRGPYGYTF.

CDR3 amino acids: CASSPEGAFSYNEQFF. The genes are TRBV18 and TRBJ2-1; absent DNA, TCRdb's TRBD1 call cannot be checked. Looked up from germline, CDR1 is KGHSH and CDR2 is LQKENI. The CDR3 runs to 16 residues.

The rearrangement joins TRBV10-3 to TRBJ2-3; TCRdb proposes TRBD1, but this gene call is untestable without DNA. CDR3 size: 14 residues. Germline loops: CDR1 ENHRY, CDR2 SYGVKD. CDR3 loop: CAISEWGGTDTQYF.

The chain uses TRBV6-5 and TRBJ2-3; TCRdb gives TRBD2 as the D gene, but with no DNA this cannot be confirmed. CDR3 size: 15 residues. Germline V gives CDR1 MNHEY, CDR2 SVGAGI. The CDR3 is CASSSVLAGTDTQYF.

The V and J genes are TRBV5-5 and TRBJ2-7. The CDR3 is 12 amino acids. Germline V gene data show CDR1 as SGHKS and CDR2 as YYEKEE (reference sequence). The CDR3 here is CASSLWSDEQYF.

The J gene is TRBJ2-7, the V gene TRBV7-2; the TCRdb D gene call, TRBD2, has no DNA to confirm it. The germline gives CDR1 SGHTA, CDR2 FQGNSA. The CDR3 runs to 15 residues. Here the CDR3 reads CASSPTSGRLGEQYF.

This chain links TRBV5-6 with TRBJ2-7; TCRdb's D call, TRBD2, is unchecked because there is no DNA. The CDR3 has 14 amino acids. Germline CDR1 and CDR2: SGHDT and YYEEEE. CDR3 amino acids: CASSWGPLAGEQYF.

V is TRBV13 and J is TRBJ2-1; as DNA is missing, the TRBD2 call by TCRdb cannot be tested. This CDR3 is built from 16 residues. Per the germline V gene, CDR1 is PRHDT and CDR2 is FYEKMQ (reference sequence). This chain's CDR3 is CASSRPGTSEYFEQFF.

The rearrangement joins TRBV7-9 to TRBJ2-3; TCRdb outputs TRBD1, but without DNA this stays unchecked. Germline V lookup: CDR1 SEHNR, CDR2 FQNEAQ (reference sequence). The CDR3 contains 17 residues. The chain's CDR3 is CASSSKARDRESDTQYF.

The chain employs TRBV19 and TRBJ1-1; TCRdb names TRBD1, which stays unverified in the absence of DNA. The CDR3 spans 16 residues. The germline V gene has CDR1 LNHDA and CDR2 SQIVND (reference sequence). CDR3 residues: CASRPFGGALLTEAFF.

The CDR3 loop is CASSPSIRNSPLHF. This chain links TRBV16 with TRBJ1-6. CDR3 length: 14 amino acids. Germline CDR1 and CDR2: KGHSY and FQNENV.

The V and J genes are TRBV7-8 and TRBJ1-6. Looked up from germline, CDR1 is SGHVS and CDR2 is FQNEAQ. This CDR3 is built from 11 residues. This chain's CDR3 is CASSLNSPLHF.

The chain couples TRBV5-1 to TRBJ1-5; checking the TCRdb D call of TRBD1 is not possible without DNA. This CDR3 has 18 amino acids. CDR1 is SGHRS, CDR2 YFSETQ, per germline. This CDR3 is CASSPGPNRGVGKQPQHF.